This TCR beta chain derives from a study of blood T cell repertoires in COVID-19 (dated by TCRdb to 2019 to 2021). The study in broad terms: Samples covering the acute and convalescent phases of COVID-19 were provided by collaborators in the United States, Italy and Spain. The material from the prospective study consisted of cDNA or gDNA derived from T cells, B-cell-depleted T cells, or PBMCs. Deeply sampled blood TCRbeta repertoires from subjects exposed to, actively infected with, or recovered from COVID-19 were included in the dataset. The repertoires were released in a freely available public database meant as a resource for research on the immune response to SARS-CoV-2. The samples were drawn from two sources: the first 160 participants of the ongoing ImmuneRACE study, and 1,200 or so subjects contributed by 6 global collaborators. A de-identified subject ID, COVID-19 status, age in years and sex were almost always included in the sample metadata. Where available, HLA class I and class II types were obtained from metadata supplied by the sample provider rather than from assay-based typing. Broad study findings and their caveats: The amount of clinical and demographic metadata varied by source and participant and was provided uncurated.

A word on this clone: It has no known antigen specificity. Base qualities are not at hand, and no much larger clone is one base apart.

The immunoSEQ Assay, a bias-controlled multiplex PCR, was used to amplify TCRbeta CDR3 regions from genomic DNA. The paper's processing steps were these. Within the assay, amplification of reference gene primers was used to estimate how many nucleated cells each sample contained. To quantify the absolute abundance of each unique TCRbeta CDR3 rearrangement, sequence reads were collapsed and filtered. For each sample, productive Simpson clonality was calculated by taking the square root of Simpson's diversity index across productive rearrangements. What TCRdb holds here is the immuneACCESS table cut down to in-frame rearrangements. Part of the clones is not present; checked against another copy, under half of the missing clones reflect an unresolved V gene, and the others are unexplained. That table supplies the V and J calls and clone size; D and trimming were determined from the DNA. The sample includes approximately 150,000 clones, with roughly 87% observed a single time. The ten top clones hold roughly 9% of the sample.

Each collaborating institution followed its own protocols to collect whole blood in K2EDTA tubes. For TCRbeta analysis, collaborators shipped samples in one of three forms: frozen whole blood, isolated PBMCs, or DNA extracted from either of those sample types. Sequences SGHNT (CDR1) and YYREEE (CDR2) are obtained from the germline V gene (reference sequence). Taken from cysteine to phenylalanine, the CDR3 has 14 residues. Just the 42-base CDR3 DNA is kept, in frame starting at base 1. V lost 9 bases and J lost 3 bases; the stretch between them is 15 bases long. The receptor was isolated from a woman aged 70-85 years with acute or convalescent COVID-19. Rearrangement joined TRBV5-4 to TRBJ2-2, and perhaps TRBD1 as D gene, on 6 matching bases. The sequenced material came from peripheral blood. The nucleotides read TGTGCCAACTCTTTCAGGGGACACACCGGGGAGCTGTTTTTT. Translation gives CANSFRGHTGELFF.